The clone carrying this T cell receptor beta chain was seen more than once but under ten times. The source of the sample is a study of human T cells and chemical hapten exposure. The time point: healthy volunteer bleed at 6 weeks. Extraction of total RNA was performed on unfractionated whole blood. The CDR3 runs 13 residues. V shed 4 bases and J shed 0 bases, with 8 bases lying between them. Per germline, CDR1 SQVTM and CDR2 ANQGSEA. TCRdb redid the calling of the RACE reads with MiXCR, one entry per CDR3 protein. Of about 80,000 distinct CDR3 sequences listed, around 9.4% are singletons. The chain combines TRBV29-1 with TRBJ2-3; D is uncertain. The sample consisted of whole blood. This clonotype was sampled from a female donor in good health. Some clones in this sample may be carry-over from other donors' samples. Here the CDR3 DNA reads TGCAGCGTTGGAGGTCATAGCACAGATACGCAGTATTTT. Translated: CSVGGHSTDTQYF.